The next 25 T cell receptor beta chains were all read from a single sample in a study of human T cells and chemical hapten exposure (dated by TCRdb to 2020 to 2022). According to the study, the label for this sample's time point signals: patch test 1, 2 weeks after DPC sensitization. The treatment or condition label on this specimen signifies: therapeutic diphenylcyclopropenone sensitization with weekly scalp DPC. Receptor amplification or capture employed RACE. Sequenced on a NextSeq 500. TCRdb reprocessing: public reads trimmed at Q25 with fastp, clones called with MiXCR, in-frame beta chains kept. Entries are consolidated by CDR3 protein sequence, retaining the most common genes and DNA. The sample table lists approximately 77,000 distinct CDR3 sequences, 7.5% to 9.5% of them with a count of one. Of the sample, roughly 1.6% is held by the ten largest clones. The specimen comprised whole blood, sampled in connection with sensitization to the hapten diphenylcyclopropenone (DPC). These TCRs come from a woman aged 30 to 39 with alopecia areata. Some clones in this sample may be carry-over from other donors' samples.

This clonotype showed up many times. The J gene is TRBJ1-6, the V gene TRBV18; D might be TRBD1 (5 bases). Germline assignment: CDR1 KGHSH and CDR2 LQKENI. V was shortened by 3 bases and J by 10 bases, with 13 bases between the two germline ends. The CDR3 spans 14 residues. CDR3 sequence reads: CASSPDSLTSPLHF. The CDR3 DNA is TGTGCCAGCTCACCCGACAGCCTAACCTCACCCCTCCACTTT.

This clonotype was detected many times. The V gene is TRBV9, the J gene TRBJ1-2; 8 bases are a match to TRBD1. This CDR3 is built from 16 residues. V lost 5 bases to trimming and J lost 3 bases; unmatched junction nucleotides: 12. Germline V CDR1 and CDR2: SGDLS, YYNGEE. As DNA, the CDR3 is TGTGCCAGCAGTGAACGTCGACAGGGGAAGGACTATGGCTACACCTTC. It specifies CASSERRQGKDYGYTF.

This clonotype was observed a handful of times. For the CDR3, the DNA is TGTGCCAGCAGTCCCCGGATAGGGATCACCTTTTCACCCCTCCACTTT. Translating gives CASSPRIGITFSPLHF. The gene calls are TRBV6-5 and TRBJ1-6; D is undetermined. The V and J ends lost 5 bases and 9 bases respectively, with 20 bases between them. This CDR3 region has 16 residues. From germline, CDR1 is MNHEY and CDR2 SVGAGI.

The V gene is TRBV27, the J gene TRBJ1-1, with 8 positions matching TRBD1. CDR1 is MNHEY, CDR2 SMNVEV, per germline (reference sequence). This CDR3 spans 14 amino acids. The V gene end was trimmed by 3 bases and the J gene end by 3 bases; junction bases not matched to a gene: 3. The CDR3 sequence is CASSFGQGHTEAFF. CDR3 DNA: TGTGCCAGCAGTTTTGGACAGGGACACACTGAAGCTTTCTTT.

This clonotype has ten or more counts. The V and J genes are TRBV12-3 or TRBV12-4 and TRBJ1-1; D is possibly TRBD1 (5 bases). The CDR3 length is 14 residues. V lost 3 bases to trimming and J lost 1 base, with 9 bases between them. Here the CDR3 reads CASSFRGQNTEAFF. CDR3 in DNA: TGTGCCAGCAGTTTTCGGGGCCAGAACACTGAAGCTTTCTTT.

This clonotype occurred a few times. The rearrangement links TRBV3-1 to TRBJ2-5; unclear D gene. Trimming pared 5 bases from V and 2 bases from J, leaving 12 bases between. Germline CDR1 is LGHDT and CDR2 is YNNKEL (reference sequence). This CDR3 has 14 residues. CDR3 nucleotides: TGTGCCAGCAGCTTACGCGGAGCGCAAGAGACCCAGTACTTC. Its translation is CASSLRGAQETQYF.

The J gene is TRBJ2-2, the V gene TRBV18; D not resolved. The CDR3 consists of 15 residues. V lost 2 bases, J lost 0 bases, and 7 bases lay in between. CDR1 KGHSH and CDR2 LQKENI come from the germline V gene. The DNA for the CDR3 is TGTGCCAGCTCACCAGGGCAACCGAACACCGGGGAGCTGTTTTTT. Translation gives CASSPGQPNTGELFF.

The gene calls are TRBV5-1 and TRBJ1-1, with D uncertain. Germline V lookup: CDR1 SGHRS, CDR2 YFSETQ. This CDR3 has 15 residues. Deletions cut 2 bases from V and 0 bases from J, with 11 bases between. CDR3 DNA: TGCGCCAGCAGCTTCTTTCAGCGACTGAACACTGAAGCTTTCTTT. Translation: CASSFFQRLNTEAFF.

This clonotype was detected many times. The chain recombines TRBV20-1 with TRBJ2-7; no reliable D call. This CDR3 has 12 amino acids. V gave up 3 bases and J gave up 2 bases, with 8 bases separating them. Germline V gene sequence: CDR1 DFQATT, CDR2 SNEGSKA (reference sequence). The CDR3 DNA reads TGCAGTGCTAGGCCTGGACCCTACGAGCAGTACTTC. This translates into CSARPGPYEQYF.

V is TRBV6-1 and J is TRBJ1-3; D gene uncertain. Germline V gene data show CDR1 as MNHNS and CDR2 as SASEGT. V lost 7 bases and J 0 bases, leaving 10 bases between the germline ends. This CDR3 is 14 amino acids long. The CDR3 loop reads CASIPRGSGNTIYF. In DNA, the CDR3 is TGTGCCAGCATCCCTCGAGGCTCTGGAAACACCATATATTTT.

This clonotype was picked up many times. CDR3 loop: CASSLGGTGNQPQHF. The DNA of the CDR3 is TGTGCCAGCAGTTTAGGAGGGACAGGGAATCAGCCCCAGCATTTT. The rearrangement joins TRBV12-3 or TRBV12-4 to TRBJ1-5; 9 nucleotides align to TRBD1. This CDR3 contains 15 residues. The J segment lost 4 bases and the V segment lost 1 base, leaving 2 bases of the junction unmatched.

CDR3 nucleotide sequence: TGTGCCAGCAGCCTGAACAGGGTGGGGGCCAACGTCCTGACTTTC. Its protein product is CASSLNRVGANVLTF. V usage is TRBV13 and J usage is TRBJ2-6; D is possibly TRBD1 (6 bases). There are 15 residues in the CDR3. Germline CDR1 and CDR2: PRHDT and FYEKMQ (reference sequence). With 5 bases removed from V and 4 bases from J, the gap between germline ends came to 12 bases.

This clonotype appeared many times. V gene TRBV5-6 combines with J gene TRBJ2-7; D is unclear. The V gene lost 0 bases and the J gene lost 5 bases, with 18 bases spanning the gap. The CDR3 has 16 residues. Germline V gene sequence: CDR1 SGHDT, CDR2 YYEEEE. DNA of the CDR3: TGTGCCAGCAGCTTGGCTGAGAGAAGCTGGTACGACGAGCAGTACTTC. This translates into CASSLAERSWYDEQYF.

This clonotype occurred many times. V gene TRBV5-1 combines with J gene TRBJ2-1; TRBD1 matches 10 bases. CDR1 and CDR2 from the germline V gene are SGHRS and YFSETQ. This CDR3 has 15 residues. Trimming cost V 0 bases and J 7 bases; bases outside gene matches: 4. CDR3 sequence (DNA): TGCGCCAGCAGCTTGGAGGGACAGGGGCCGAATGAGCAGTTCTTC. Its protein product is CASSLEGQGPNEQFF.

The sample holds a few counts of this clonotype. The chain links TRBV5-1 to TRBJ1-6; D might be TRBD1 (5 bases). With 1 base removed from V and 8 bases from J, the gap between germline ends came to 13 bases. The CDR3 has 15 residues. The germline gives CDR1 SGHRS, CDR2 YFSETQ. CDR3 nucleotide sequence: TGCGCCAGCAGCTTGTGGGGGGGGGAAGATTCACCCCTCCACTTT. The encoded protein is CASSLWGGEDSPLHF. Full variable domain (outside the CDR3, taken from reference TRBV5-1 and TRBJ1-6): KAGVTQTPRYLIKTRGQQVTLSCSPISGHRSVSWYQQTPGQGLQFLFEYFSETQRNKGNFPGRFSGRQFSNSRSEMNVSTLELGDSALYLCASSLWGGEDSPLHFGNGTRLTVT.

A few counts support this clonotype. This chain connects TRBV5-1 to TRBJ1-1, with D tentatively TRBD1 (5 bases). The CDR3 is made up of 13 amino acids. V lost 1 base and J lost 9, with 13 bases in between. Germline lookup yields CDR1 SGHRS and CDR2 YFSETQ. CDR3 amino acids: CASSLWGSGQAFF. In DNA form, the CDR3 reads TGCGCCAGCAGCTTGTGGGGGTCCGGCCAAGCTTTCTTT.

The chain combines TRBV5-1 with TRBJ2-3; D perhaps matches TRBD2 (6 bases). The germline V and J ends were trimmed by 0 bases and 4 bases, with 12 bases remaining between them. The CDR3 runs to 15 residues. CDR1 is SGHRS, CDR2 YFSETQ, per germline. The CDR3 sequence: CASSLDGGGADTQYF. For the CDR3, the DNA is TGCGCCAGCAGCTTGGATGGGGGAGGCGCAGATACGCAGTATTTT.

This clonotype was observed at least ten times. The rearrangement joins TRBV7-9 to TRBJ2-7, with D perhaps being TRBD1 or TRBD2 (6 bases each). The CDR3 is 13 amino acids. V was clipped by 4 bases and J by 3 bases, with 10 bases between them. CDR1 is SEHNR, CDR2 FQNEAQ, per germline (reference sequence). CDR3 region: CASSYGGGYEQYF. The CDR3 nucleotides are TGTGCCAGCAGCTACGGAGGGGGCTACGAGCAGTACTTC.

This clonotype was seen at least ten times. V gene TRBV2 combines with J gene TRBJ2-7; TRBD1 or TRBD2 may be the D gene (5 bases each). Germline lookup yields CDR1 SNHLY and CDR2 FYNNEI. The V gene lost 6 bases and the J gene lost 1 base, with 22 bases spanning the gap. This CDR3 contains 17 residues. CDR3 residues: CASRPTSSWGRSYEQYF. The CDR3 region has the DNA TGTGCCAGCAGGCCAACGTCAAGCTGGGGGAGATCCTACGAGCAGTACTTC.

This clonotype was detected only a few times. CDR3 in amino acids: CAVNTGGSGNTIYF. The CDR3 DNA is TGTGCCGTAAATACTGGGGGATCGGGGAACACCATATATTTT. The chain carries TRBV15 and TRBJ1-3, with D perhaps TRBD1 (5 bases). The V end lost 11 bases, the J end lost 7 bases, and 21 bases lay between the germline ends. This CDR3 region has 14 residues. Germline CDR1 reads LNHNV; CDR2 reads YYDKDF (reference sequence).

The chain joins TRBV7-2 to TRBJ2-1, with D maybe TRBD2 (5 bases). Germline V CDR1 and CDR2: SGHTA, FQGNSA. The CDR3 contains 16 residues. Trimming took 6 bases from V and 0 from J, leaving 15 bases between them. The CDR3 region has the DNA TGTGCCAGCAGGCCCGGTCGCGGGCCCTCCTACAATGAGCAGTTCTTC. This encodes CASRPGRGPSYNEQFF.

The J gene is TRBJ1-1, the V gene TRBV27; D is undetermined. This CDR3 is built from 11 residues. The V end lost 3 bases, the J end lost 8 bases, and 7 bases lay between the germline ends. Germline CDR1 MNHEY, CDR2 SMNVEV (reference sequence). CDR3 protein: CASSFGGEAFF. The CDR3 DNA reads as TGTGCCAGCAGTTTCGGAGGCGAAGCTTTCTTT.

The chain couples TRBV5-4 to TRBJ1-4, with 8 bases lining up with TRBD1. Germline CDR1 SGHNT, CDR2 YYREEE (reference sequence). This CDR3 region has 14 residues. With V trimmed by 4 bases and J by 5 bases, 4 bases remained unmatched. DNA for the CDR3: TGTGCCAGCAGCCCTGGGGACAGGAATGAAAAACTGTTTTTT. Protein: CASSPGDRNEKLFF.

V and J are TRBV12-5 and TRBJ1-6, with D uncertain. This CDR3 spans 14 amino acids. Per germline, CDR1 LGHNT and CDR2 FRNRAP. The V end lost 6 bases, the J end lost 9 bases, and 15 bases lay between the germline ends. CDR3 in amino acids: CASGPEVWSSPLHF. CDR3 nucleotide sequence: TGTGCTAGTGGCCCCGAAGTTTGGAGTTCACCCCTCCACTTT.

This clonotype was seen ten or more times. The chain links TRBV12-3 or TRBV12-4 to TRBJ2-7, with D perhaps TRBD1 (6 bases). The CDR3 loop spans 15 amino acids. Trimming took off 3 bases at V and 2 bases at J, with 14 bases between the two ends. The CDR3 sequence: CASSFGDRYPYEQYF. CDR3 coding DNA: TGTGCCAGCAGTTTTGGAGACAGGTATCCCTACGAGCAGTACTTC.